One and the same sample provided the 30 T cell receptor beta chains below, sequenced in a study of blood T cell repertoires in COVID-19. TCRdb keeps only in-frame clones here, not all; method: immunoSEQ multiplex PCR. The sample consists of a few hundred thousand clones, about 88% of them appearing once. Material for sequencing was peripheral blood. The receptor source for this set is a man aged 50 to 60 with COVID-19, enrolled during active disease.

The V call is TRBV7-3, the J call TRBJ2-2; 13 bases match TRBD2. CDR1 and CDR2 (germline): SGHTA, FQGTGA. V lost 5 bases and J lost 5; bases outside the gene matches: 11. The CDR3 runs to 18 residues. The CDR3 reads CASSPDGLAGVKTGELFF. The CDR3 bases are TGTGCCAGCAGCCCAGACGGACTAGCGGGAGTGAAAACCGGGGAGCTGTTTTTT.

The J gene is TRBJ1-1, the V gene TRBV3-1 (or the pseudogene TRBV3-2); perhaps TRBD1 as D (6 bases). There are 14 residues in the CDR3. The germline CDR1 and CDR2 sequences are LGHDT and YNNKEL (reference sequence). Trimming pared 6 bases from V and 6 bases from J, leaving 17 bases between. The CDR3 DNA follows: TGTGCCAGCAGACCATTCAACAGGGCCCCTGAAGCTTTCTTT. Translating it yields CASRPFNRAPEAFF.

The V and J genes are TRBV14 and TRBJ2-1; 9 bases agree with TRBD2. The CDR3 totals 15 residues. Germline values: CDR1 SGHDN, CDR2 FVKESK. With 4 bases clipped from V and 6 bases from J, the junction kept 7 bases outside the gene matches. CDR3: CASSPIAGVSNEQFF. CDR3 nucleotides: TGTGCCAGCAGCCCGATAGCGGGAGTAAGCAATGAGCAGTTCTTC. The complete variable domain, with remaining parts taken from reference TRBV14 and TRBJ2-1, reads EAGVTQFPSHSVIEKGQTVTLRCDPISGHDNLYWYRRVMGKEIKFLLHFVKESKQDESGMPNNRFLAERTGGTYSTLKVQPAELEDSGVYFCASSPIAGVSNEQFFGPGTRLTVL.

This clone appeared a few times. The J gene is TRBJ2-7, the V gene TRBV5-6; D unclear. The CDR3 spans 14 residues. The germline gives CDR1 SGHDT, CDR2 YYEEEE. V was trimmed by 1 base and J by 3 bases, leaving 11 bases between them. CDR3 protein: CASSLLGSGYEQYF. The CDR3 DNA follows: TGTGCCAGCAGCTTGCTTGGCAGTGGCTACGAGCAGTACTTC.

This clone was recorded once. The chain uses TRBV19 and TRBJ2-6; D unclear. Germline CDR1 is LNHDA and CDR2 is SQIVND (reference sequence). Trimming shortened V by 4 bases and J by 4 bases, and 11 bases separated the two germline ends. The CDR3 totals 15 residues. The CDR3 DNA sequence: TGTGCCAGTAGTACCACCCCCGAGGGGGCCAACGTCCTGACTTTC. Translated, it gives CASSTTPEGANVLTF.

In this sample, this clone turned up once. The V gene is TRBV5-8, the J gene TRBJ1-5, with TRBD1 identical over 7 bases. This CDR3 has 14 residues. Germline V gene sequence: CDR1 SGHTS, CDR2 YDEGEE. V dropped 4 bases and J dropped 5; count of bases not matched to a gene: 6. The CDR3 region has the DNA TGTGCCAGCAGCCTCGACAGGGAATATCAGCCCCAGCATTTT. Translation: CASSLDREYQPQHF.

This chain uses TRBV6-5 with TRBJ2-7; 8 bases match TRBD1. The CDR3 loop spans 15 amino acids. From germline, CDR1 is MNHEY and CDR2 SVGAGI. The junction had 11 bases not matched to a gene; V was cut back by 6 bases and J by 4 bases. CDR3 DNA: TGTGCCAGCAGCATAGAAGGTGACAGGGGATACGAGCAGTACTTC. It yields the protein CASSIEGDRGYEQYF.

This sequence joins TRBV6-6 and TRBJ2-7, with 11 bases that match TRBD2. V trimming: 2 bases; J trimming: 2 bases; junction bases outside the gene matches: 5. The germline CDR1 and CDR2 sequences are MNHNY and SVGAGI (reference sequence). The CDR3 loop spans 16 amino acids. The CDR3 DNA reads TGTGCCAGCAGTTACGGGACTAGCGGTGACCCCTACGAGCAGTACTTC. Protein sequence: CASSYGTSGDPYEQYF.

CDR3 nucleotide sequence: TGTGCCAGCAGCCATACGGGACAGGGGTCCTACGAGCAGTACTTC. Its translation is CASSHTGQGSYEQYF. The gene calls are TRBV3-1 (or the pseudogene TRBV3-2) and TRBJ2-7, with TRBD1 matching 10 bases. J gave up 1 base and V 3 bases, and 3 bases lay outside the gene matches. Per germline, CDR1 LGHDT and CDR2 YNNKEL (reference sequence). The CDR3 is 15 amino acids.

This clone has only a few counts. The gene calls are TRBV3-1 (or the pseudogene TRBV3-2) and TRBJ2-6, with 9 bases lining up with TRBD2. J lost 1 base, V lost 4 bases, and 11 bases had no gene match. This CDR3 comprises 19 residues. Germline CDR1 LGHDT, CDR2 YNNKEL (reference sequence). The CDR3 protein is CASSPKPSGVLSGANVLTF. CDR3 DNA: TGTGCCAGCAGCCCTAAACCTAGCGGGGTACTGTCTGGGGCCAACGTCCTGACTTTC.

On this clone itself: Other DNA sequences of this sample code for an identical CDR3. The chain couples TRBV15 to TRBJ2-7; 7 positions agree with TRBD1. Germline CDR1 is LNHNV and CDR2 is YYDKDF (reference sequence). Trimming at V came to 1 base and at J to 3 bases, leaving 3 bases not matched to a gene. The CDR3 runs 14 residues. The CDR3 DNA sequence: TGTGCCACCAGCAGAGCGGGACAGAACTACGAGCAGTACTTC. Translation gives CATSRAGQNYEQYF. The full variable domain, its missing parts supplied by reference TRBV15 and TRBJ2-7, is DAMVIQNPRYQVTQFGKPVTLSCSQTLNHNVMYWYQQKSSQAPKLLFHYYDKDFNNEADTPDNFQSRRPNTSFCFLDIRSPGLGDTAMYLCATSRAGQNYEQYFGPGTRLTVT.

The chain recombines TRBV24-1 with TRBJ2-3, with D possibly being TRBD2 (6 bases). Germline CDR1 reads KGHDR; CDR2 reads SFDVKD. V dropped 1 base and J dropped 0 bases, with 7 bases sitting between them. The CDR3 totals 15 residues. For the CDR3, the DNA is TGTGCCACCAGTGATTTCGGGACTAGCACAGATACGCAGTATTTT. It encodes CATSDFGTSTDTQYF.

The chain couples TRBV29-1 to TRBJ2-5; D unresolved. The CDR3 is 12 residues long. Between the trimmed V and J ends, which lost 4 bases and 4 bases, there was a span of 10 bases. Germline assignment: CDR1 SQVTM and CDR2 ANQGSEA. In DNA form, the CDR3 reads TGCAGCGTTGTGGCCGTGGCAGAGACCCAGTACTTC. Protein product: CSVVAVAETQYF.

This clone was seen a single time. CDR3 in amino acids: CASSAPTRQGTGGYTF. The CDR3 nucleotides are TGTGCCAGCAGTGCGCCTACGAGACAGGGGACGGGTGGCTACACCTTC. This chain uses TRBV27 with TRBJ1-2; 8 bases line up with TRBD1. Germline V gene sequence: CDR1 MNHEY, CDR2 SMNVEV (reference sequence). The CDR3 runs 16 residues. With 5 bases clipped from V and 7 bases from J, the junction kept 15 bases outside the gene matches.

V and J are TRBV7-9 and TRBJ2-2; a possible D gene is TRBD2 (6 bases). CDR3 length: 16 residues. Per the germline V gene, CDR1 is SEHNR and CDR2 is FQNEAQ (reference sequence). V lost 8 bases, J lost 5 bases, and 21 bases lay in between. The CDR3 sequence is CASGPGAGRLTGELFF. CDR3 in DNA: TGTGCCAGCGGGCCCGGTGCGGGAAGGTTGACCGGGGAGCTGTTTTTT.

This clone occurred once. The chain joins TRBV16 to TRBJ2-5; D perhaps matches TRBD2 (5 bases). This CDR3 region has 14 residues. The germline gives CDR1 KGHSY, CDR2 FQNENV. Trimming removed 0 bases at V and 6 bases at J, with 11 bases between. CDR3 protein: CASSQSRATKTQYF. In DNA form, the CDR3 reads TGTGCCAGCAGCCAATCGAGGGCGACAAAGACCCAGTACTTC.

For this clone: At one end, the junction sequence differs from germline, possibly due to a read error. The rearrangement uses TRBV28 and TRBJ2-1; unclear D gene. Germline CDR1 and CDR2: MDHEN and SYDVKM. The CDR3 covers 12 residues. Here the CDR3 reads CASSLPYHEQFF. Here the CDR3 DNA reads TGTGCCAGCAGTTTACCCTACCATGAGCAGTTCTTC.

This chain uses TRBV5-1 with TRBJ2-3; tentative D call: TRBD1 (6 bases). In germline, CDR1 is SGHRS, CDR2 YFSETQ. Trimming shortened V by 0 bases and J by 2 bases, and 10 bases separated the two germline ends. The CDR3 runs 15 residues. The CDR3 here is CASSLDRTDTDTQYF. DNA of the CDR3: TGCGCCAGCAGCTTGGACCGGACAGACACAGATACGCAGTATTTT. Based on the CDR3 plus reference TRBV5-1 and TRBJ2-3, the full variable domain is KAGVTQTPRYLIKTRGQQVTLSCSPISGHRSVSWYQQTPGQGLQFLFEYFSETQRNKGNFPGRFSGRQFSNSRSEMNVSTLELGDSALYLCASSLDRTDTDTQYFGPGTRLTVL.

V gene TRBV5-4 combines with J gene TRBJ1-1, with D maybe TRBD1 (6 bases). The ends were cut back, 4 bases at V and 1 base at J, with 17 bases in the middle. The CDR3 is 16 amino acids. The germline gives CDR1 SGHNT, CDR2 YYREEE (reference sequence). The CDR3 spells CASSRGGGNGNTEAFF. The DNA for the CDR3 is TGTGCCAGCAGCCGGGGCGGGGGCAACGGGAACACTGAAGCTTTCTTT.

This clone was picked up one time. The CDR3 loop is CASSSARGTLYNEQFF. CDR3 in DNA: TGTGCCAGCAGCTCGGCCCGAGGAACACTCTACAATGAGCAGTTCTTC. The chain links TRBV5-4 to TRBJ2-1; D is undetermined. This CDR3 is built from 16 residues. Germline CDR1 is SGHNT and CDR2 is YYREEE (reference sequence). V lost 3 bases to trimming and J lost 3 bases, with 16 bases between them.

The chain joins TRBV27 to TRBJ2-1; possibly TRBD1 for D (5 bases). CDR1 MNHEY and CDR2 SMNVEV come from the germline V gene (reference sequence). Trimming took 4 bases from V and 3 from J, leaving 10 bases between them. This CDR3 region has 14 residues. CDR3 residues: CASSSGLGYNEQFF. Here the CDR3 DNA reads TGTGCCAGCAGTTCAGGGTTGGGCTACAATGAGCAGTTCTTC.

The genes are TRBV9 and TRBJ1-3; 12 bases are a match to TRBD1. V was pared by 1 base and J by 4 bases, with 6 bases of the junction left unmatched. Germline CDR1 is SGDLS and CDR2 is YYNGEE. CDR3 size: 17 residues. The CDR3 sequence: CASSVQDGTGGGNTIYF. In DNA form, the CDR3 reads TGTGCCAGCAGCGTACAGGATGGGACAGGGGGCGGAAACACCATATATTTT.

This chain's CDR3 is CATQQGVGTDTQYF. The CDR3, as DNA: TGTGCCACCCAACAGGGGGTGGGCACAGATACGCAGTATTTT. The rearrangement joins TRBV19 to TRBJ2-3; the match to TRBD1 covers 8 bases. The germline V gene has CDR1 LNHDA and CDR2 SQIVND (reference sequence). The CDR3 loop spans 14 amino acids. Trimming at V came to 10 bases and at J to 1 base, leaving 7 bases not matched to a gene.

V is TRBV9 and J is TRBJ2-1; D remains ambiguous. This CDR3 is built from 16 residues. V was trimmed by 0 bases and J by 2 bases, leaving 12 bases between them. Germline CDR1 reads SGDLS; CDR2 reads YYNGEE. The CDR3 nucleotides read TGTGCCAGCAGCGTAGGGTCGGCGGCAACCTACAATGAGCAGTTCTTC. As protein: CASSVGSAATYNEQFF.

The chain has TRBV7-3 and TRBJ2-3, with TRBD2 matching over 13 bases. CDR3 length: 17 amino acids. CDR1 SGHTA and CDR2 FQGTGA come from the germline V gene. Trimming took 5 bases from V and 0 from J; bases not matched to a gene: 5. The CDR3 reads CASSLRGLAGSTDTQYF. DNA for the CDR3: TGTGCCAGCAGCCTGCGGGGACTAGCGGGGAGCACAGATACGCAGTATTTT. The full variable domain, with the rest looked up from reference TRBV7-3 and TRBJ2-3, is GAGVSQTPSNKVTEKGKYVELRCDPISGHTALYWYRQSLGQGPEFLIYFQGTGAADDSGLPNDRFFAVRPEGSVSTLKIQRTERGDSAVYLCASSLRGLAGSTDTQYFGPGTRLTVL.

This chain uses TRBV27 with TRBJ2-3; 11 nucleotides agree with TRBD2. Germline-derived CDR1 and CDR2 are MNHEY and SMNVEV (reference sequence). The CDR3 is 17 amino acids. The junction had 5 bases not matched to a gene; V was cut back by 1 base and J by 2 bases. The CDR3 sequence is CASSLFSTSGDTDTQYF. In DNA form, the CDR3 reads TGTGCCAGCAGTTTATTCTCGACTAGCGGGGACACAGATACGCAGTATTTT.

This chain joins TRBV7-9 and TRBJ2-1; possibly TRBD2 for D (5 bases). CDR1 and CDR2 from the germline V gene are SEHNR and FQNEAQ (reference sequence). The V end was cut by 1 base, the J end by 3 bases, with 10 bases between. The CDR3 runs to 15 residues. The CDR3 region is CASSLVTRIYNEQFF. The DNA of the CDR3 is TGTGCCAGCAGCTTAGTAACTAGGATCTACAATGAGCAGTTCTTC.

This chain connects TRBV7-3 to TRBJ2-7; tentative D call: TRBD2 (6 bases). Germline CDR1 SGHTA, CDR2 FQGTGA. With 5 bases removed from V and 2 bases from J, the gap between germline ends came to 16 bases. The length of the CDR3 is 15 residues. The CDR3 is CASSINSGGPYEQYF. In nucleotides, the CDR3 is TGTGCCAGCAGCATAAACAGCGGAGGGCCCTACGAGCAGTACTTC.

The rearrangement uses TRBV6-2 or TRBV6-3 and TRBJ2-4; D perhaps matches TRBD1 (6 bases). The germline CDR1 and CDR2 sequences are MNHEY and SVGEGT. CDR3 length: 15 amino acids. The V end was cut by 5 bases, the J end by 0 bases, with 11 bases between. CDR3 loop: CASSDQGRAKNIQYF. CDR3 nucleotides: TGTGCCAGCAGTGACCAGGGGCGAGCCAAAAACATTCAGTACTTC.

V is TRBV5-8 and J is TRBJ1-5; the D is unclear. Trimming left V 4 bases short and J 1 base short, with 18 bases between. This CDR3 has 17 amino acids. Germline-derived CDR1 and CDR2 are SGHTS and YDEGEE. CDR3 nucleotide sequence: TGTGCCAGCAGCCTTATTTGGGAGGCTTTAAGCAATCAGCCCCAGCATTTT. Protein product: CASSLIWEALSNQPQHF.